The TCR beta chain described here comes from a study of OX40 agonist ivuxolimab in advanced cancers. The germline gives CDR1 SGHTA, CDR2 FQGNSA. Trimming left V 1 base short and J 4 bases short, with 7 bases between. This CDR3 is built from 14 residues. TCRdb keeps only in-frame clones here, not all; method: immunoSEQ multiplex PCR. The sample has over 65,000 clones; around 85% are singletons. This chain links TRBV7-2 with TRBJ2-2; D might be TRBD1 (6 bases). This material consisted of CD4+ or CD8+ T cells sorted from blood, taken in a trial of the OX40 agonist ivuxolimab. This clonotype was sampled from an adult with an advanced solid tumor such as melanoma, head and neck, liver or kidney cancer. The chain's CDR3 is CASSLGGGTGELFF. The CDR3 DNA is TGTGCCAGCAGCTTAGGAGGGGGCACCGGGGAGCTGTTTTTT.